Included here is one T cell receptor beta chain sequence, with context. This clonotype was seen repeatedly, ten times or more. The clone's antigen remains unknown. No quality values exist for individual bases; no much larger clone is one base distant. The sample is drawn from a study of T cell repertoires in cytomegalovirus infection (dated by TCRdb to between 2019 and 2020). For the study in its entirety: Because public TCR beta signatures pointed to carriage of CMV infection together with the matching HLA type, the HLA type of each donor mattered for the analysis.

Broad study findings and their caveats: The ex vivo response was dominated by HLA-C-restricted CMV-specific TCR beta clonotypes, which also provided the single most frequent clonotype in two of eight donors. Cumulative frequency of public TCR beta family members discriminated carriers of CMV infection plus the relevant HLA type in this cohort and an independent approximately 350-donor cohort.

The run used an Illumina HiSeq 1500. The raw public reads went through TCRdb reprocessing: fastp at Q25, MiXCR clone calling, in-frame beta chains kept. Duplicate CDR3 protein sequences are folded into a single record with the most common DNA and genes. Here the sample has fewer than 350,000 distinct CDR3 sequences; approximately 9.5% occur a single time. Of the sample, around 4.5% is held by the ten largest clones. The junction shows trimming of 0 bases on V and 0 bases on J, plus 7 bases between the germline ends. The CDR3 starts with the cysteine, ends with the phenylalanine, and has 15 residues. Only the CDR3 portion is preserved as DNA: 45 bases, with reading frame beginning at the first base. Per the germline V gene, SGHTA is the CDR1 and FQGNSA is the CDR2.

The chain joins TRBV7-2 to TRBJ2-3, with TRBD2 perhaps the D gene, on 5 matching bases. Specimen: PBMCs. The clonotype originates from a human donor in good health (CMV status not recorded). Some clones in this sample may be carry-over from other donors' samples. The CDR3 protein is CASSLATGSTDTQYF. Read as DNA, the sequence is TGTGCCAGCAGCTTAGCTACGGGGAGCACAGATACGCAGTATTTT.